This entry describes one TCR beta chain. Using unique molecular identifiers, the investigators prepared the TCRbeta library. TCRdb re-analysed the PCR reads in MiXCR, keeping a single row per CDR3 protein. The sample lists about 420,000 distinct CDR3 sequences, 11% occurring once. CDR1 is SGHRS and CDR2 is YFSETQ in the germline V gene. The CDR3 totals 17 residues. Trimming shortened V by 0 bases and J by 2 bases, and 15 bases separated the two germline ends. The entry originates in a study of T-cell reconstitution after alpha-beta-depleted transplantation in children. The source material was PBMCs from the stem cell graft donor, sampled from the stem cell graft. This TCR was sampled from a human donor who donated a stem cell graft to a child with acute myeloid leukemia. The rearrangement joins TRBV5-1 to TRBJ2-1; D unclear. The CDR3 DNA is TGCGCCAGCAGCTTGGTCGAGTCCCCTGGCACCTACAATGAGCAGTTCTTC. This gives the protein CASSLVESPGTYNEQFF.